One sample yielded the 32 T cell receptor beta chains listed below, sequenced in a study of T-cell reconstitution after alpha-beta-depleted transplantation in children. Preparing the TCRbeta library involved the use of unique molecular identifiers. In TCRdb, the PCR reads were re-called with MiXCR into one record per CDR3 protein. The table includes some 310,000 distinct CDR3 sequences, roughly 21% detected once. The sample consisted of PBMCs, mostly from graft donor cells, taken 180 days after TCRalphabeta/CD19-depleted stem cell transplant. These receptors came from a male patient younger than 18 who had a stem cell transplant for acute lymphoblastic leukemia, so the T cells may come from the graft donor.

This clonotype was picked up a small number of times. The chain joins TRBV20-1 to TRBJ2-2; D ambiguous. There are 11 residues in the CDR3. Trimming cost V 5 bases and J 4 bases, with 5 bases left between them. Germline lookup yields CDR1 DFQATT and CDR2 SNEGSKA (reference sequence). CDR3 in DNA: TGCAGTGCTTCGTCCACCGGGGAGCTGTTTTTT. Amino acids: CSASSTGELFF.

Only a few counts were recorded for this clonotype. The chain employs TRBV6-5 and TRBJ2-4; 10 bases map to TRBD1. The CDR3 runs to 15 residues. V lost 0 bases, J lost 6 bases, and 2 bases stayed unmatched. CDR1 MNHEY and CDR2 SVGAGI come from the germline V gene. This chain's CDR3 is CASSYSGDRGNIQYF. DNA of the CDR3: TGTGCCAGCAGTTACTCGGGGGACAGGGGAAACATTCAGTACTTC.

This clonotype was observed a few times. CDR3 protein: CASSYRGLNEQFF. CDR3 nucleotide sequence: TGCGCCAGCAGCTACAGGGGCCTCAATGAGCAGTTCTTC. The V and J genes are TRBV5-1 and TRBJ2-1; TRBD1 matches at 7 bases. Germline V gives CDR1 SGHRS, CDR2 YFSETQ. The length of the CDR3 is 13 residues. Unmatched junction bases numbered 3, after V lost 3 bases and J lost 6 bases.

The CDR3 reads CASSPLVPVRGNQPQHF. The CDR3 DNA reads as TGTGCCAGCAGTCCCTTGGTACCCGTCAGGGGGAATCAGCCCCAGCATTTT. The V call is TRBV7-9, the J call TRBJ1-5, with TRBD1 identical over 7 bases. The CDR3 runs to 17 residues. The germline CDR1 and CDR2 sequences are SEHNR and FQNEAQ (reference sequence). With 6 bases clipped from V and 4 bases from J, the junction kept 15 bases outside the gene matches.

The chain carries TRBV24-1 and TRBJ2-3; 7 bases map to TRBD1. Germline loops: CDR1 KGHDR, CDR2 SFDVKD. V lost 1 base and J lost 1; bases outside the gene matches: 7. The CDR3 contains 17 residues. CDR3 amino acids: CATSDFREQGRTDTQYF. Here the CDR3 DNA reads TGTGCCACCAGTGATTTTCGGGAACAGGGGCGCACAGATACGCAGTATTTT.

Only a few counts were recorded for this clonotype. The rearrangement joins TRBV12-3 or TRBV12-4 to TRBJ2-3; D is unclear. The CDR3 covers 13 residues. The ends were cut back, 0 bases at V and 12 bases at J, with 13 bases in the middle. The CDR3 DNA reads as TGTGCCAGCAGTTTAGCGCGGCACCCCCCACAGTATTTT. Encoded protein: CASSLARHPPQYF.

This clonotype was detected a few times. This sequence joins TRBV5-1 and TRBJ2-5, with 7 bases fitting TRBD1. V trimming: 1 base; J trimming: 5 bases; junction bases outside the gene matches: 14. This CDR3 region has 17 residues. CDR1 is SGHRS and CDR2 is YFSETQ in the germline V gene. CDR3 sequence: CASSLWPTGVEGETQYF. Here the CDR3 DNA reads TGCGCCAGCAGCTTGTGGCCAACAGGGGTCGAGGGGGAGACCCAGTACTTC.

There are a few counts of this clonotype. One end of the junction varies from germline; a read error may be responsible. The chain joins TRBV15 to TRBJ2-2; D unclear. Germline values: CDR1 LNHNV, CDR2 YYDKDF (reference sequence). The length of the CDR3 is 13 residues. The CDR3 DNA follows: TGCGCCACCGAGGCGGTTGGTCACGGGGAGCTGTTTTTT. Translation: CATEAVGHGELFF.

This chain links TRBV5-6 with TRBJ2-7; D might be TRBD1 (5 bases). The germline V gene encodes CDR1 SGHDT and CDR2 YYEEEE. The V end lost 2 bases, the J end lost 6 bases, and 15 bases lay between the germline ends. This CDR3 has 14 amino acids. The CDR3 DNA follows: TGTGCCAGCAGCTTCACAGGCGAGGTTGTCGAGCAGTACTTC. It is translated as CASSFTGEVVEQYF.

This clonotype was counted only a few times. The rearrangement uses TRBV20-1 and TRBJ1-2, with D perhaps TRBD1 (6 bases). V was clipped by 6 bases and J by 2 bases, with 10 bases between them. CDR1 DFQATT and CDR2 SNEGSKA come from the germline V gene (reference sequence). The CDR3 totals 12 residues. The CDR3 is CSAGGGNYGYTF. The CDR3 DNA reads as TGCAGTGCGGGAGGGGGGAACTATGGCTACACCTTC.

The chain links TRBV24-1 to TRBJ2-2; 7 positions agree with TRBD1. The CDR3 extends over 16 amino acids. CDR1 KGHDR and CDR2 SFDVKD come from the germline V gene. V shed 5 bases, J shed 1 base, and the junction held 6 bases outside the gene matches. Here the CDR3 reads CATSGGQVLNTGELFF. CDR3 sequence (DNA): TGTGCCACCAGTGGTGGACAGGTCCTGAACACCGGGGAGCTGTTTTTT.

This clonotype was seen once. This may come from a read error, since a much larger clone is one base off. V usage is TRBV5-1 and J usage is TRBJ2-3; D is undetermined. The CDR3 loop spans 15 amino acids. The germline V gene encodes CDR1 SGHRS and CDR2 YFSETQ. CDR3 residues: CVSSLPLLYRNTQYF. The CDR3, as DNA: TGCGTCAGCAGCTTGCCCCTGCTTTATCGAAATACGCAGTATTTT.

The CDR3 spells CASSQDSSLALSSYEQYF. The DNA of the CDR3 is TGCGCCAGCAGCCAAGATTCCTCCTTAGCGCTTAGCTCCTACGAGCAGTACTTC. The gene calls are TRBV4-1 and TRBJ2-7; possible D gene TRBD2, 5 bases. V lost 0 bases and J 0 bases, leaving 18 bases between the germline ends. Germline CDR1 and CDR2: MGHRA and YSYEKL. This CDR3 comprises 18 residues.

The chain recombines TRBV7-3 with TRBJ2-1; D unclear. Germline assignment: CDR1 SGHTA and CDR2 FQGTGA. Trimming stripped 6 bases from V and 7 bases from J, with 13 bases between. The CDR3 sequence is 13 residues long. In nucleotides, the CDR3 is TGTGCCAGCAGTATAAGAGGTAGAAATGAGCAGTTCTTC. It codes for CASSIRGRNEQFF.

The sample holds many counts of this clonotype. The chain uses TRBV5-1 and TRBJ2-7; D is uncertain. This CDR3 region has 13 residues. CDR1 and CDR2 from the germline V gene are SGHRS and YFSETQ. The V gene lost 0 bases and the J gene lost 0 bases, with 4 bases spanning the gap. For the CDR3, the DNA is TGCGCCAGCAGCTTGGAAAGCTCCTACGAGCAGTACTTC. Protein product: CASSLESSYEQYF.

This clonotype came up many times. One junction end disagrees with the germline gene, perhaps due to a read error. The V and J genes are TRBV7-9 and TRBJ2-5, with D possibly matching TRBD2 (5 bases). Germline values: CDR1 SEHNR, CDR2 FQNEAQ (reference sequence). CDR3 length: 13 residues. CDR3 sequence (DNA): TGTGCCAGCAGTTTAGGTCGGGGAGAGACCCAGTACTTC. Its translation is CASSLGRGETQYF. The complete variable domain, with remaining parts taken from reference TRBV7-9 and TRBJ2-5, reads DTGVSQNPRHKITKRGQNVTFRCDPISEHNRLYWYRQTLGQGPEFLTYFQNEAQLEKSRLLSDRFSAERPKGSFSTLEIQRTEQGDSAMYLCASSLGRGETQYFGPGTRLLVL.

This clonotype was seen a few times. This sequence joins TRBV11-2 and TRBJ2-1; 8 bases line up with TRBD2. The CDR3 totals 17 residues. V lost 0 bases to trimming and J lost 8 bases; unmatched junction nucleotides: 12. Germline V gives CDR1 SGHAT, CDR2 FQNNGV. The CDR3 nucleotides read TGTGCCAGCAGCTTAGACTCGGGACTAGGGTCTGACCATGAGCAGTTCTTC. Residues: CASSLDSGLGSDHEQFF.

This clonotype was seen only a few times. The V gene is TRBV29-1, the J gene TRBJ1-2; no firm D call. V was shortened by 6 bases and J by 6 bases, with 11 bases between the two germline ends. The CDR3 sequence is 11 residues long. CDR1 and CDR2 from the germline V gene are SQVTM and ANQGSEA. In nucleotides, the CDR3 is TGCAGCGTGTGGAATGCCCATGGCTACACCTTC. This gives the protein CSVWNAHGYTF.

This clonotype has a handful of counts. This rearrangement joins TRBV4-1 to TRBJ2-1; D ambiguous. This CDR3 contains 15 residues. Germline CDR1 and CDR2: MGHRA and YSYEKL. V gave up 3 bases and J gave up 5 bases, with 14 bases separating them. This chain's CDR3 is CASSQPTRGDNEQFF. The CDR3 nucleotides read TGCGCCAGCAGCCAGCCCACCCGAGGCGACAATGAGCAGTTCTTC.

There are a few counts of this clonotype. This chain connects TRBV6-6 to TRBJ1-5; D is ambiguous. CDR1 and CDR2 (germline): MNHNY, SVGAGI (reference sequence). The ends were cut back, 6 bases at V and 3 bases at J, with 9 bases in the middle. There are 13 residues in the CDR3. The CDR3: CASSHRDNQPQHF. CDR3 coding DNA: TGTGCCAGCAGCCACCGGGACAATCAGCCCCAGCATTTT.

The chain uses TRBV7-9 and TRBJ2-1; 9 bases are a match to TRBD1. V shed 1 base, J shed 8 bases, and the junction held 6 bases outside the gene matches. The germline gives CDR1 SEHNR, CDR2 FQNEAQ (reference sequence). CDR3 length: 15 amino acids. In nucleotides, the CDR3 is TGTGCCAGCAGCTTAGACAGGGGGCATTCCGATGAGCAGTTCTTC. Translating it yields CASSLDRGHSDEQFF.

The chain combines TRBV29-1 with TRBJ2-7, with TRBD2 identical over 9 bases. Germline V CDR1 and CDR2: SQVTM, ANQGSEA. V gave up 7 bases and J gave up 7 bases; unmatched junction bases: 11. The CDR3 loop spans 13 amino acids. CDR3 nucleotide sequence: TGCAGCGCCGAGGCGGGGGGGTCGGGTGAGCAGTACTTC. Translated, it gives CSAEAGGSGEQYF.

The genes are TRBV27 and TRBJ2-7; 11 bases align to TRBD2. The CDR3 is 16 amino acids. With V trimmed by 0 bases and J by 5 bases, 6 bases remained unmatched. Germline CDR1 MNHEY, CDR2 SMNVEV (reference sequence). The CDR3 DNA reads TGTGCCAGCAGTTTATCGGCGACTAGCGGGGCCGACGAGCAGTACTTC. It encodes CASSLSATSGADEQYF.

The V and J genes are TRBV20-1 and TRBJ2-7; TRBD2 aligns across 11 bases. The CDR3 runs 13 residues. Germline CDR1 and CDR2: DFQATT and SNEGSKA (reference sequence). Unmatched junction bases numbered 3, after V lost 3 bases and J lost 5 bases. CDR3 nucleotides: TGCAGTGCTAGTCTAGCGGGAGGCAACGAGCAGTACTTC. Residues: CSASLAGGNEQYF.

The rearrangement links TRBV15 to TRBJ2-7; D might be TRBD2 (6 bases). V lost 0 bases, J lost 0 bases, and 15 bases lay in between. There are 17 residues in the CDR3. Germline CDR1 is LNHNV and CDR2 is YYDKDF (reference sequence). CDR3 DNA: TGTGCCACCAGCAGAGATTCTACCGGGAGTAGCTCCTACGAGCAGTACTTC. Its protein is CATSRDSTGSSSYEQYF.

This clonotype was counted a few times. The CDR3 here is CASREPGQPSSYEQYF. The DNA for the CDR3 is TGTGCCAGCAGGGAACCGGGACAGCCTTCCTCCTACGAGCAGTACTTC. The rearrangement uses TRBV28 and TRBJ2-7; 7 bases align to TRBD1. The CDR3 is 16 residues long. CDR1 is MDHEN and CDR2 is SYDVKM in the germline V gene. Trimming at V came to 6 bases and at J to 0 bases, leaving 11 bases not matched to a gene.

The chain recombines TRBV27 with TRBJ2-3; 13 bases are a match to TRBD2. With 1 base clipped from V and 3 bases from J, the junction kept 7 bases outside the gene matches. CDR1 and CDR2 from the germline V gene are MNHEY and SMNVEV (reference sequence). CDR3 length: 18 amino acids. The chain's CDR3 is CASSLLLAGGGVTDTQYF. The CDR3 region has the DNA TGTGCCAGCAGTTTATTACTAGCGGGAGGGGGAGTAACAGATACGCAGTATTTT.

V gene TRBV5-1 combines with J gene TRBJ2-4, with D tentatively TRBD2 (6 bases). The V gene lost 4 bases and the J gene lost 3 bases, with 17 bases spanning the gap. The CDR3 has 16 residues. Per germline, CDR1 SGHRS and CDR2 YFSETQ. CDR3 DNA sequence: TGCGCCAGCAGCCCCGGGTGGGGAGGTGGCAAAAACATTCAGTACTTC. Protein sequence: CASSPGWGGGKNIQYF.

The chain is built from TRBV6-1 and TRBJ1-4, with a possible D match to TRBD1 (6 bases). In germline, CDR1 is MNHNS, CDR2 SASEGT. This CDR3 has 15 residues. V lost 6 bases, J lost 0 bases, and 11 bases lay in between. CDR3: CASRMDSATNEKLFF. The CDR3, as DNA: TGTGCCAGCAGGATGGACAGTGCAACTAATGAAAAACTGTTTTTT.

J is TRBJ2-1 and V is TRBV21-1. TRBV21-1 is described as a pseudogene. There are 15 residues in the CDR3. Written as DNA, the CDR3 is TGTGCCAGCAGCAATAGAGGCCTTTCCTACAATGAGCAGTTCTTC. It encodes CASSNRGLSYNEQFF.

This clonotype was observed a few times. The gene calls are TRBV18 and TRBJ1-4; TRBD1 is a possible D gene (5 bases). The CDR3 has 16 amino acids. Germline CDR1 and CDR2: KGHSH and LQKENI. V was pared by 1 base and J by 4 bases, with 13 bases between. In nucleotides, the CDR3 is TGTGCCAGCTCACCACGGAGGCGGGACTTTAATGAAAAACTGTTTTTT. Translation gives CASSPRRRDFNEKLFF.

The chain links TRBV10-3 to TRBJ2-3; 9 bases align to TRBD2. V shed 6 bases and J 3 bases; nucleotides not matched to a gene: 7. The CDR3 is 15 residues long. Germline loops: CDR1 ENHRY, CDR2 SYGVKD. The CDR3 DNA is TGTGCCATCAGGCCTAGCGGGACGAAAACAGATACGCAGTATTTT. Encoded protein: CAIRPSGTKTDTQYF.